The clone carrying this TCR beta chain was counted only a few times. Its antigen is not identified. Some clones are missing from TCRdb's copy, which holds only in-frame ones; the method was immunoSEQ multiplex PCR. This table holds 100,000 to 120,000 clones, approximately 89% found once. V lost 5 bases, J lost 7 bases, and 4 bases stayed unmatched. The CDR3 is 12 residues long. The germline V gene has CDR1 SGHTA and CDR2 FQGNSA. These data come from a study of OX40 agonist ivuxolimab in advanced cancers. Overall study context: All patients had ivuxolimab intravenously every 2 weeks at 0.01 to 10 mg/kg. People who had prior anti-PD-1, anti-PD-L1 or anti-CTLA-4 therapy could take part, and under 45% had some.

Overall study results and limits: At 0.1 to 3.0 mg/kg, clonal expansion of CD4+ and CD8+ blood T cells had occurred by week 6. Part of the nonresponder group also had normalized T-cell clonal expansion that was low.

V and J are TRBV7-2 and TRBJ1-2; 7 nucleotides line up with TRBD1. This clonotype was sampled from an adult with an advanced solid tumor such as melanoma, head and neck, liver or kidney cancer. The sample consisted of CD4+ or CD8+ T cells sorted from blood, taken in a trial of the OX40 agonist ivuxolimab. CDR3 in DNA: TGTGCCAGCAGCCTACAGGGGCTTGGCTACACCTTC. It specifies CASSLQGLGYTF.